This TCR beta chain is from a study of vaccination and CD4 T cells after COVID-19. The ends were cut back, 11 bases at V and 4 bases at J, with 15 bases in the middle. Germline CDR1 reads MDHEN; CDR2 reads SYDVKM. This CDR3 has 13 amino acids. Of note for this clonotype: No antigen is known for it.

Study-level findings and limits: A nonsignificant median increase from 21 to 38 SARS-CoV-2-reactive clonotypes was observed.

At the Johns Hopkins FTIC core, DNA taken from cultured CD4+ T cells was sequenced by way of the Oncomine TCR Beta short-read assay. Using its own MiXCR run on the PCR reads, TCRdb lists one record per CDR3 protein. The sample yields around 21,000 distinct CDR3 sequences, roughly 50% seen once. Specified treatment: 10-day PBMC culture with coronavirus spike peptide pools or control peptides (ViraFEST assay). Sequenced: CD4+ T cells from blood, cultured in vitro. The chain recombines TRBV28 with TRBJ2-1; unclear D gene. This TCR came from a human donor who had recovered from COVID-19. CDR3 region: CALGRGYYNEQFF. In nucleotides, the CDR3 is TGTGCCCTCGGCCGAGGCTATTACAATGAGCAGTTCTTC.